The 10 T cell receptor beta chains reported below all come from one sample, sequenced in a study of sequential checkpoint blockade in melanoma (dated by TCRdb to the late 2010s). Receptor libraries were prepared by the immunoSEQ multiplex PCR assay. TCRdb provides this immuneACCESS table in a form limited to in-frame rearrangements. Some clones are lacking; in checked studies, under half of them reflect an unresolved V gene, and why the rest are absent is not known. The sample includes approximately 28,000 clones, with approximately 88% observed a single time. 11% to 15% of the sample lies in the top ten. The sample's treatment or condition label is to be understood as: randomized to nivolumab then ipilimumab (arm A) or the reverse (arm B). Sample: CD8+ T cells sorted from blood (inferred from file names), taken from a patient given nivolumab and ipilimumab in sequence. The receptors were gathered from a human donor with melanoma.

The chain employs TRBV5-6 and TRBJ1-2; D is uncertain. This CDR3 is built from 13 residues. Trimming took off 1 base at V and 1 base at J, with 5 bases between the two ends. Germline V CDR1 and CDR2: SGHDT, YYEEEE. In nucleotides, the CDR3 is TGTGCCAGCAGCTTGCTGTATAACTATGGCTACACCTTC. Its protein product is CASSLLYNYGYTF.

The chain couples TRBV2 to TRBJ2-2; D may be TRBD2 (6 bases). Germline lookup yields CDR1 SNHLY and CDR2 FYNNEI. V lost 8 bases, J lost 4 bases, and 8 bases lay in between. CDR3 size: 12 residues. The CDR3 DNA follows: TGTGCCAGCGGGACTGCCACCGGGGAGCTGTTTTTT. This translates into CASGTATGELFF.

Only a few counts were recorded for this clone. This sequence joins TRBV4-3 and TRBJ1-3; D gene unclear. There are 13 residues in the CDR3. Trimming took 0 bases from V and 4 from J, leaving 4 bases between them. The germline CDR1 and CDR2 sequences are LGHNA and YSLEER. CDR3: CASSQDPGNTIYF. The CDR3 region has the DNA TGCGCCAGCAGCCAAGATCCGGGAAACACCATATATTTT.

The rearrangement uses TRBV7-6 and TRBJ2-1, with 7 bases lining up with TRBD1. The J segment lost 5 bases and the V segment lost 5 bases, leaving 6 bases of the junction unmatched. Germline-derived CDR1 and CDR2 are SGHVS and FNYEAQ. The CDR3 sequence is 14 residues long. Here the CDR3 reads CASSPGGLHNEQFF. CDR3 DNA sequence: TGTGCCAGCAGCCCAGGGGGTCTTCACAATGAGCAGTTCTTC.

The chain recombines TRBV9 with TRBJ1-4; TRBD1 matches 7 bases. Losses at the gene ends were 4 bases for V and 10 bases for J; bases not matched to a gene: 10. The CDR3 length is 14 residues. Germline V CDR1 and CDR2: SGDLS, YYNGEE. CDR3 loop: CASSPDRVFRKLFF. CDR3 coding DNA: TGTGCCAGCAGCCCCGACAGGGTTTTCCGAAAACTGTTTTTT. Combining the CDR3 with reference TRBV9 and TRBJ1-4 gives the whole variable domain DSGVTQTPKHLITATGQRVTLRCSPRSGDLSVYWYQQSLDQGLQFLIQYYNGEERAKGNILERFSAQQFPDLHSELNLSSLELGDSALYFCASSPDRVFRKLFFGSGTQLSVL.

The genes are TRBV4-1 and TRBJ1-4; D possibly corresponds to TRBD1 (6 bases). This CDR3 region has 16 residues. V shed 5 bases and J shed 3 bases, with 16 bases lying between them. Germline lookup yields CDR1 MGHRA and CDR2 YSYEKL. This CDR3 is CASSYRQEVANEKLFF. For the CDR3, the DNA is TGCGCCAGCAGCTACCGACAGGAGGTAGCTAATGAAAAACTGTTTTTT.

The rearrangement links TRBV27 to TRBJ2-1; D is unclear. Germline V lookup: CDR1 MNHEY, CDR2 SMNVEV (reference sequence). V was trimmed by 0 bases and J by 5 bases, leaving 11 bases between them. The CDR3 has 15 amino acids. The CDR3 loop is CASSLSPRSHNEQFF. The CDR3 DNA sequence: TGTGCCAGCAGTTTATCCCCCAGGTCCCACAATGAGCAGTTCTTC.

V gene TRBV7-9 combines with J gene TRBJ1-2, with TRBD1 matching 9 bases. CDR1 is SEHNR, CDR2 FQNEAQ, per germline (reference sequence). The CDR3 totals 16 residues. The junction had 9 bases not matched to a gene; V was cut back by 0 bases and J by 7 bases. The DNA for the CDR3 is TGTGCCAGCAGCTTAGCGGGACAGGGAACAAAGGGTGGCTACACCTTC. Its translation is CASSLAGQGTKGGYTF.

Only a few counts were recorded for this clone. V usage is TRBV5-3 and J usage is TRBJ2-1, with D maybe TRBD2 (5 bases). TRBV5-3 is recorded as an ORF, its role being uncertain. Trimming took 3 bases from V and 6 from J, leaving 13 bases between them. The CDR3 covers 14 residues. CDR3 sequence: CARSYELDINEQFF. The CDR3 bases are TGTGCCAGAAGCTACGAACTAGATATCAATGAGCAGTTCTTC.

In this sample, this clone turned up a few times. This rearrangement joins TRBV7-3 to TRBJ1-3, with D tentatively TRBD1 (5 bases). CDR3 size: 14 residues. V gave up 2 bases and J gave up 1 base, with 6 bases separating them. Germline lookup yields CDR1 SGHTA and CDR2 FQGTGA. CDR3 loop: CASSLPGSGNTIYF. CDR3 DNA: TGTGCCAGCAGCTTACCAGGGTCTGGAAACACCATATATTTT.